This T cell receptor beta chain was found in a study of monozygotic twins with inflammatory bowel disease. Template switching added UMIs carrying a 6-nucleotide sample barcode. Each CDR3 protein gets one entry in TCRdb, which reprocessed the 5' RACE reads and gives no DNA. Its listing shows approximately 400,000 distinct CDR3 sequences. As for this clonotype: Its antigen remains unidentified.

There are 13 residues in the CDR3. Per the germline V gene, CDR1 is SGHRS and CDR2 is YFSETQ. Study conclusions and caveats: IBD patients showed reduced TCRbeta diversity (inverse Simpson) versus healthy co-twins.

V gene TRBV5-1 combines with J gene TRBJ2-1; the D call of TRBD1 rests on TCRdb alone, since no DNA is present to check it. The source is a human donor with ulcerative colitis or Crohn's disease, or a healthy co-twin of an affected twin (not recorded which). The sequencing sample was made of blood. The CDR3 is CASSFAGVNEQFF.